The clone carrying this TCR beta chain was observed a handful of times. Each CDR3 protein is one row after TCRdb ran MiXCR on the 5' RACE reads. The sample lists 350,000 to 450,000 distinct CDR3 sequences, approximately 25% occurring once. These data belong to a study of T-cell memory formation after mild COVID-19. CDR3 length: 14 residues. With V trimmed by 1 base and J by 11 bases, 9 bases remained unmatched. Germline values: CDR1 MNHEY, CDR2 SVGAGI. The J gene is TRBJ1-2, the V gene TRBV6-5; 8 bases align to TRBD1. The clonotype was recovered from an adult woman who had mild COVID-19 (a few samples of this study predate the infection). Cell type and time point are not known. Sequencing was performed on PBMCs or a T cell subset sorted from them (not recorded which). The CDR3 nucleotides read TGTGCCAGCAGTTACTTACAGGGGGAGTCCTGGTACACCTTC. Encoded protein: CASSYLQGESWYTF.